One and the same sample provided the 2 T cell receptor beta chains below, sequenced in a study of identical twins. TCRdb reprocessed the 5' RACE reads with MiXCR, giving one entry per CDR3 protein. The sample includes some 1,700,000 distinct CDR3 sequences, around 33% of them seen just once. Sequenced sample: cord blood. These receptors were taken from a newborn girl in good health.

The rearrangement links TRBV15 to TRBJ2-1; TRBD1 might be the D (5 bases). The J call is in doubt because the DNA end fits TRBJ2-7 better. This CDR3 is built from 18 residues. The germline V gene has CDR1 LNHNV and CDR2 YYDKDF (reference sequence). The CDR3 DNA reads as TGTGCCACCAGCAGAGTCTTCGGCTTCCCTTCGGCGGACAATGAGCAGTACTTC. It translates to CATSRVFGFPSADNEQYF.

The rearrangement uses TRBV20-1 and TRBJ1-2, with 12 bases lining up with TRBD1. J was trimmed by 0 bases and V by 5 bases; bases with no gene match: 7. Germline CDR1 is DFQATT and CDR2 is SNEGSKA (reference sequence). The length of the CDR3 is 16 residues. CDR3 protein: CSAGPGQGAPNYGYTF. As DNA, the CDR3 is TGCAGTGCTGGACCGGGACAGGGGGCCCCTAACTATGGCTACACCTTC.